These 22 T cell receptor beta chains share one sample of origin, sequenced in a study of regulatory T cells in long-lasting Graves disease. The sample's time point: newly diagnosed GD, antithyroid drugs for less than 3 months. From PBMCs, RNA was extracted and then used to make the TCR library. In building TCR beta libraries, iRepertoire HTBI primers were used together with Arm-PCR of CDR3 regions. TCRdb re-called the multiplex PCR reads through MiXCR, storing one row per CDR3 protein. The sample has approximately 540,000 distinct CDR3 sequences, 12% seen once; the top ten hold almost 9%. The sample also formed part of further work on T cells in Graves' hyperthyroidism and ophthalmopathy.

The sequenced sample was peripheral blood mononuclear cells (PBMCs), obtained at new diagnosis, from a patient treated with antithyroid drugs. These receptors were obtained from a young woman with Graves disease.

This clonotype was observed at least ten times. The CDR3 DNA reads TGTGCCAGCAGTTTAGTCCACTCTCCCTACGAGCAGTACTTC. It is translated as CASSLVHSPYEQYF. V gene TRBV27 combines with J gene TRBJ2-7; D is unresolved. With 2 bases removed from V and 2 bases from J, the gap between germline ends came to 10 bases. From germline, CDR1 is MNHEY and CDR2 SMNVEV (reference sequence). The CDR3 consists of 14 residues.

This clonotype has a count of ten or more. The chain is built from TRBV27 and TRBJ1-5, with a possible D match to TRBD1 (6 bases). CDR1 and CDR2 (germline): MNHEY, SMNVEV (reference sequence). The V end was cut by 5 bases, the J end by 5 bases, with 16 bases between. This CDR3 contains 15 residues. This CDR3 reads CASSRVGGAYQPQHF. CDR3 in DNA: TGTGCCAGCAGTAGGGTCGGGGGGGCTTATCAGCCCCAGCATTTT.

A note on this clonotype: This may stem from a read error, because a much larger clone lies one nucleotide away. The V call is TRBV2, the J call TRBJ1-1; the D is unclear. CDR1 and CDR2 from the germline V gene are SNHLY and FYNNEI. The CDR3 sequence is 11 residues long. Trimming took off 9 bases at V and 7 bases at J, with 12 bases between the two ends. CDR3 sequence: CARAAFIEAFF. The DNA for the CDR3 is TGTGCCAGAGCCGCCTTTATTGAAGCTTTCTTT.

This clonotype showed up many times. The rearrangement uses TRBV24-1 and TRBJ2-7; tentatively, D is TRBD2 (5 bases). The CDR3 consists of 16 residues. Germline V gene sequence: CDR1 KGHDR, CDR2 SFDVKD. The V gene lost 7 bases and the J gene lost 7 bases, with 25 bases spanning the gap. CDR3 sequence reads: CATRARGPLPSREQYF. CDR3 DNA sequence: TGTGCCACCAGGGCCCGGGGTCCTCTTCCTTCCCGAGAGCAGTACTTC.

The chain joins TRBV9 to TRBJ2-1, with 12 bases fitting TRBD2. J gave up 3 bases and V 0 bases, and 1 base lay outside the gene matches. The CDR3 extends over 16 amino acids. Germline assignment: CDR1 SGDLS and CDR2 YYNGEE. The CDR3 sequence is CASSVAGLAGYNEQFF. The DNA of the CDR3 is TGTGCCAGCAGCGTAGCGGGACTAGCGGGCTACAATGAGCAGTTCTTC.

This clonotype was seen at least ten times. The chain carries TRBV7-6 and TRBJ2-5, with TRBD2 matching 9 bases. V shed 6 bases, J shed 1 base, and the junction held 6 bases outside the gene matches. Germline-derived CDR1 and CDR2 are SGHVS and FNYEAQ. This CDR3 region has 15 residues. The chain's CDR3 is CASSPRLAVQETQYF. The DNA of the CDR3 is TGTGCCAGCAGTCCAAGACTAGCGGTCCAAGAGACCCAGTACTTC.

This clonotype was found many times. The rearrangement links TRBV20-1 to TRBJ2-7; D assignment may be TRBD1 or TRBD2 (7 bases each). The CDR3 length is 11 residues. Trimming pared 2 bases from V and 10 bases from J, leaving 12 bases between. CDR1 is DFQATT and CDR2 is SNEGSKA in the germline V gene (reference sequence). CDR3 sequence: CSARSGTEQYF. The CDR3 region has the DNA TGCAGTGCTAGAAGCGGGACAGAACAGTACTTC.

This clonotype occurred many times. As DNA, the CDR3 is TGCAGCGTTGTGGGGCTGGGCTATGGCTACACCTTC. Translated: CSVVGLGYGYTF. The gene calls are TRBV29-1 and TRBJ1-2, with D perhaps matching TRBD1 (5 bases). The V end was cut by 4 bases, the J end by 4 bases, with 10 bases between. The CDR3 has 12 residues. Germline lookup yields CDR1 SQVTM and CDR2 ANQGSEA.

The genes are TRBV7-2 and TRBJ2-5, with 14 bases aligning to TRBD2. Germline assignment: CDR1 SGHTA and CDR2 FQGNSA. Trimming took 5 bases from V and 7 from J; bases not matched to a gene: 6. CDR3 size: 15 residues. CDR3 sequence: CASSPTGTSGRTQYF. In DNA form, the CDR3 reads TGTGCCAGCAGCCCGACCGGGACTAGCGGGAGGACCCAGTACTTC. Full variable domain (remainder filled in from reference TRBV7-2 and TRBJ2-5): GAGVSQSPSNKVTEKGKDVELRCDPISGHTALYWYRQSLGQGLEFLIYFQGNSAPDKSGLPSDRFSAERTGGSVSTLTIQRTQQEDSAVYLCASSPTGTSGRTQYFGPGTRLLVL.

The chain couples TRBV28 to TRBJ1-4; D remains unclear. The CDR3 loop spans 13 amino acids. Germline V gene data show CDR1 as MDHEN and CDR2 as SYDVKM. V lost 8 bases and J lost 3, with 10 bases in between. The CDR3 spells CASLDRSNEKLFF. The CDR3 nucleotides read TGTGCCAGCCTTGATAGGTCTAATGAAAAACTGTTTTTT.

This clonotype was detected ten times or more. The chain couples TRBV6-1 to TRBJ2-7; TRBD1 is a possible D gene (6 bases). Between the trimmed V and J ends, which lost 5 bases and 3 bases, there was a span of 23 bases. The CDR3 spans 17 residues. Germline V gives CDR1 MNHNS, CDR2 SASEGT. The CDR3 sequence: CASSTKGHLVPLYEQYF. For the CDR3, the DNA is TGTGCCAGCAGTACCAAGGGACATCTCGTACCCCTCTACGAGCAGTACTTC.

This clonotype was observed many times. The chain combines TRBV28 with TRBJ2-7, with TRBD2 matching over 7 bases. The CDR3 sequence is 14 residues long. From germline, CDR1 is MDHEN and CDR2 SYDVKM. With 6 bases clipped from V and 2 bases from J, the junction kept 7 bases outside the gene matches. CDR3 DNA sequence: TGTGCCAGCAGCCCAGCGGGGTTTACCTACGAGCAGTACTTC. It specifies CASSPAGFTYEQYF.

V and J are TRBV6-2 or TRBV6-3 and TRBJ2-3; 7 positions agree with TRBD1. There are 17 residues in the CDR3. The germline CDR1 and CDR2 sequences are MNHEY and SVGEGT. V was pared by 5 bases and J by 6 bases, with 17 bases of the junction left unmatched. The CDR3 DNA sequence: TGTGCCAGCAGTGACCTCCCCCCGGGACAGCCGGGGGATACGCAGTATTTT. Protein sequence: CASSDLPPGQPGDTQYF.

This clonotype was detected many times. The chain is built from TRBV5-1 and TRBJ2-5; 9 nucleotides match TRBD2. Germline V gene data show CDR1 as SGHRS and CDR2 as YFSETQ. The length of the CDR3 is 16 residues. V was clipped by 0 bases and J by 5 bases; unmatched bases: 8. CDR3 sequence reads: CASSLAPLAGRETQYF. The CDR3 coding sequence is TGCGCCAGCAGCTTGGCTCCCCTAGCGGGACGGGAGACCCAGTACTTC.

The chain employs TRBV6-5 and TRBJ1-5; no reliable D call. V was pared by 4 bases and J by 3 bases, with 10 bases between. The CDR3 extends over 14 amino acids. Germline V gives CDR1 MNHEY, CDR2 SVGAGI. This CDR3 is CASSLGADNQPQHF. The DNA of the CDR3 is TGTGCCAGCAGTTTGGGCGCGGACAATCAGCCCCAGCATTTT.

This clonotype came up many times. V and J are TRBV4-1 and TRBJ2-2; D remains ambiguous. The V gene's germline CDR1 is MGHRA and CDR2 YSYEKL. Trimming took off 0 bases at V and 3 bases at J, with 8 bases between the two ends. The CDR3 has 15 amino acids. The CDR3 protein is CASSQETLDTGELFF. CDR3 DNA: TGCGCCAGCAGCCAAGAGACTCTAGACACCGGGGAGCTGTTTTTT.

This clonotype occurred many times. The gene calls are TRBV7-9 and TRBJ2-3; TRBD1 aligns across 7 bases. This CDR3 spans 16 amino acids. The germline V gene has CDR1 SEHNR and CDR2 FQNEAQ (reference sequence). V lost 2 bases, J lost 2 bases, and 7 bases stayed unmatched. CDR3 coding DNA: TGTGCCAGCAGCTTATCCGACAGGGAAAACACAGATACGCAGTATTTT. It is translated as CASSLSDRENTDTQYF.

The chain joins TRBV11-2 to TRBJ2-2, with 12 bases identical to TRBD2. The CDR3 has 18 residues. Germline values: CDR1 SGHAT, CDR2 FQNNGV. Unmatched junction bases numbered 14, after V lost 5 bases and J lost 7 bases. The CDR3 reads CASSIRGLAGRDDGELFF. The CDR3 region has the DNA TGTGCCAGCAGCATAAGAGGACTAGCGGGACGGGACGACGGGGAGCTGTTTTTT.

The DNA for the CDR3 is TGTGCCAGCAGCTTGGGTGGGACATTCAACTATGGCTACACCTTC. Its translation is CASSLGGTFNYGYTF. The chain joins TRBV5-6 to TRBJ1-2; tentatively, D is TRBD1 (6 bases). The CDR3 length is 15 residues. V lost 0 bases, J lost 2 bases, and 11 bases lay in between. Germline V CDR1 and CDR2: SGHDT, YYEEEE.

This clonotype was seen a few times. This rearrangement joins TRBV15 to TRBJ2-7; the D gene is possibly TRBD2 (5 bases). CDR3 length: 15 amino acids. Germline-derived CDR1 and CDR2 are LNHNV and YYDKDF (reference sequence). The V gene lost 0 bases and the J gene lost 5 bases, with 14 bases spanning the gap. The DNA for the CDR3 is TGTGCCACCAGCAGAGATCCGAGGGAGACCCACGAGCAGTACTTC. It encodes CATSRDPRETHEQYF.

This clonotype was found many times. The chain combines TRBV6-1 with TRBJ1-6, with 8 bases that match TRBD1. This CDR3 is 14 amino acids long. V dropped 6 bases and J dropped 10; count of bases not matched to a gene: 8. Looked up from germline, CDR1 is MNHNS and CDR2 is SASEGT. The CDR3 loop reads CASSDGQGRSPLHF. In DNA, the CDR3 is TGTGCCAGCAGCGACGGACAGGGTCGATCACCCCTCCACTTT.

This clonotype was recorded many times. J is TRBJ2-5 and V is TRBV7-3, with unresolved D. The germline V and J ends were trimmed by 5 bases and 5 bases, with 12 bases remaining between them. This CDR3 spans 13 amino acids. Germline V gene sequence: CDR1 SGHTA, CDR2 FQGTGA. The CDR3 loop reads CASSPTNRETQYF. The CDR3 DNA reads TGTGCCAGCAGCCCCACTAATCGGGAGACCCAGTACTTC.